This T cell receptor (beta chain) was documented in a study of blood T cell repertoires in COVID-19. Study-level information: The United States, Italy and Spain provided the acute and convalescent COVID-19 samples. PBMCs, B-cell-depleted T cells, or T cells were the source of the cDNA or gDNA that made up the material.

As regards this clone: The DNA is omitted, as the CDR3 cannot be located on it reliably, and the CDR3 follows TCRdb's listing.

Both ends counted, the CDR3 spans 16 residues. Sequenced by immunoSEQ multiplex PCR; TCRdb stores in-frame clones only, minus some. The sample records approximately 77,000 clones, 75% to 85% being singletons. This chain joins TRBV1 and TRBJ1-2; TRBD1 is taken as the D call from the table, unchecked against the DNA. TRBV1 is a listed pseudogene. Sequenced: peripheral blood. This TCR came from a woman aged 70-85 years with acute or convalescent COVID-19. CDR3 amino acids: CTSSQEVGQGAGGYTF.